This T cell receptor beta chain was recovered during a study of blood T cell repertoires in COVID-19. This table comes from immunoSEQ multiplex PCR, and its TCRdb copy is limited to in-frame clones, with some not included. This sample carries fewer than 250,000 clones, around 90% of them seen once, and the ten largest clones take over 0.85%. Trimming left V 2 bases short and J 13 bases short, with 11 bases between. Germline loops: CDR1 KGHSH, CDR2 LQKENI. The CDR3 extends over 12 amino acids. The source is a man aged 50 to 60 who had been exposed to COVID-19. The chain combines TRBV18 with TRBJ1-4, with unresolved D. The specimen was PBMCs or T cells enriched from blood (not recorded which). The CDR3 region is CASSPGEGRLFF. The CDR3 DNA reads as TGTGCCAGCTCACCAGGGGAAGGGAGACTGTTTTTT.